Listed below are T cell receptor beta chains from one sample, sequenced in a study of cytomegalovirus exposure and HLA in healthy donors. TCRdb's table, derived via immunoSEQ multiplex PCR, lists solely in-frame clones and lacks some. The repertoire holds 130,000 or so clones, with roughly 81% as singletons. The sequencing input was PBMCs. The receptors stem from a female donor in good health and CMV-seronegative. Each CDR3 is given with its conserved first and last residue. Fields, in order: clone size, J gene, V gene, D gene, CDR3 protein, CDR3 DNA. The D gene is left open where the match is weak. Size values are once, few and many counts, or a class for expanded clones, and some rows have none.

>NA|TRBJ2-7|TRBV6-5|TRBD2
CASTGGQVYEQYF
TGTGCCAGCACGGGGGGGCAGGTCTACGAGCAGTACTTC
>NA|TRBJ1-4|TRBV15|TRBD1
CATSGQGLHEKLFF
TGTGCCACCAGCGGACAGGGGTTACATGAAAAACTGTTTTTT
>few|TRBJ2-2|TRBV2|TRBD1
CASSTGTGGTGELFF
TGTGCCAGCAGTACCGGGACAGGGGGTACCGGGGAGCTGTTTTTT
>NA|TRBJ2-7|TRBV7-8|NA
CASTSGVGSYEQYF
TGTGCCAGCACTTCGGGAGTGGGGTCCTACGAGCAGTACTTC
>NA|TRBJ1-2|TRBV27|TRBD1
CASSSGQGARRGGYTF
TGTGCCAGCAGTTCGGGACAGGGGGCGCGTAGAGGTGGCTACACCTTC
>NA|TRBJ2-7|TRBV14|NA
CASSQGRDLSYEQYF
TGTGCCAGCAGCCAAGGAAGAGATTTAAGCTACGAGCAGTACTTC
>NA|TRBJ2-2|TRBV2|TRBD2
CASRREVGGELFF
TGTGCCAGCAGACGGGAGGTTGGCGGGGAGCTGTTTTTT
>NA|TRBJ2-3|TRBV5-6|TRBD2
CASSLRLAGISTDTQYF
TGTGCCAGCAGCTTGAGACTAGCGGGGATAAGCACAGATACGCAGTATTTT
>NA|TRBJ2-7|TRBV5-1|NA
CASSFGQSLSEQYF
TGCGCCAGCAGCTTTGGACAGTCGCTGAGCGAGCAGTACTTC
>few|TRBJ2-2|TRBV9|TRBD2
CASSDTGTNTQLTKNTGELFF
TGTGCCAGCAGCGATACCGGGACTAATACCCAACTAACGAAGAACACCGGGGAGCTGTTTTTT
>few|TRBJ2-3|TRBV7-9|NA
CASSLLAGASGTDTQYF
TGTGCCAGCAGCTTATTAGCAGGGGCTTCTGGCACAGATACGCAGTATTTT
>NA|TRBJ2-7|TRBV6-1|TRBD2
CATTTSGHYEQYF
TGTGCCACTACGACTAGCGGGCACTACGAGCAGTACTTC
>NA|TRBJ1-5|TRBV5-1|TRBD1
CATSPTGDSNQPQHF
TGCGCCACCTCACCGACAGGGGACAGCAATCAGCCCCAGCATTTT
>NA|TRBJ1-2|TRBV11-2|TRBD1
CASSPWDSQYGYTF
TGTGCCAGCAGCCCATGGGACAGCCAGTATGGCTACACCTTC
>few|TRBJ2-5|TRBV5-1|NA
CASSLGQQQETQYF
TGCGCCAGCAGCTTAGGACAACAGCAAGAGACCCAGTACTTC
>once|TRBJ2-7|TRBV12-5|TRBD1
CASTGQFYHEQYF
TGTGCTAGTACGGGACAGTTCTATCACGAGCAGTACTTC
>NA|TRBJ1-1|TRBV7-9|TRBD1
CSSSLSDRTAFF
TGTTCCAGCAGCTTGTCGGACAGGACAGCTTTCTTT
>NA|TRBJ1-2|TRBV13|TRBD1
CASSLWTGANYGYTF
TGTGCCAGCAGCTTATGGACAGGGGCCAACTATGGCTACACCTTC